This TCR beta chain was found in a study of blood T cell repertoires in COVID-19. Study summary: Researchers got acute and convalescent COVID-19 samples from the United States, Italy and Spain.

This CDR3 comprises 19 residues. In germline, CDR1 is MGHRA, CDR2 YSYEKL. Unmatched junction bases numbered 9, after V lost 3 bases and J lost 0 bases. Authors' data handling: Estimated nucleated cell counts came from reference gene primer amplification. Profiled with immunoSEQ multiplex PCR; TCRdb holds only in-frame clones, not every one. The DNA was the basis for D and trimming; V, J and clone size are from that table. The repertoire has tens of thousands of clones, 65% to 80% of them found once; the top ten carry 18%. V and J are TRBV4-1 and TRBJ2-6; 9 bases are shared with TRBD1. The origin of this receptor is a man aged 55 to 69 with acute or convalescent COVID-19. Sequencing was carried out using peripheral blood. The CDR3 sequence: CASSQARTGVSSGANVLTF. The CDR3 coding sequence is TGCGCCAGCAGCCAGGCCCGGACAGGGGTAAGCTCTGGGGCCAACGTCCTGACTTTC.